This T cell receptor beta chain was sequenced in a study of Ad26.COV2.S vaccination and SARS-CoV-2 variants. Trimming removed 4 bases at V and 7 bases at J, with 8 bases between. CDR1 MNHNY and CDR2 SVGAGI come from the germline V gene (reference sequence). This CDR3 has 13 residues. Measured with immunoSEQ multiplex PCR; TCRdb has only the in-frame clones, and not every one. The sample lists 120,000 to 150,000 clones, roughly 90% seen once, with 4.5% to 6% in the top ten. Study conclusions and caveats: Participants in the vaccine arm had higher spike-specific TCR breadth; placebo recipients had lower. Reported findings describe substantial breadth in spike-specific CD8+ and CD4+ T cell responses following vaccination. Vaccine and placebo groups showed comparable non-spike TCR breadth. There was a possibility that the TCR breadth and depth analyses underestimated total T cell responses.

This clone appeared once. Its matching antigen is unknown. The J gene is TRBJ1-6, the V gene TRBV6-6; no clear D gene. Sequenced here: peripheral blood, sampled after recovery from COVID-19. This TCR came from a human donor who had recovered from COVID-19. Here the CDR3 DNA reads TGTGCCAGCAGTTCTTCAGGAAATTCACCCCTCCACTTT. Encoded protein: CASSSSGNSPLHF.